The 29 T cell receptor beta chains given below trace back to one sample, sequenced in a study of monozygotic twins with inflammatory bowel disease. TCRdb reanalyzed the 5' RACE reads, giving one entry per CDR3 protein sequence and no DNA. The sample holds 310,000 or so distinct CDR3 sequences. Input material: blood. These receptors all come from a human donor with ulcerative colitis or Crohn's disease, or a healthy co-twin of an affected twin (not recorded which).

The chain links TRBV19 to TRBJ2-3; absent DNA, TCRdb's TRBD2 call cannot be checked. CDR3 size: 13 residues. CDR1 and CDR2 from the germline V gene are LNHDA and SQIVND (reference sequence). The CDR3 sequence is CASSPSGPDTQYF.

V and J are TRBV5-1 and TRBJ2-1; the D call from TCRdb, TRBD2, cannot be confirmed without DNA. CDR1 is SGHRS, CDR2 YFSETQ, per germline. The CDR3 sequence is 16 residues long. The CDR3 sequence: CASSLAPTNSYNEQFF.

The chain couples TRBV5-1 to TRBJ2-1; absent DNA, TCRdb's TRBD1 call cannot be checked. The CDR3 has 17 amino acids. The germline gives CDR1 SGHRS, CDR2 YFSETQ. CDR3 amino acids: CASSHIPGEVVVGEQFF.

V and J are TRBV12-5 and TRBJ1-1; the TCRdb D gene call, TRBD1, has no DNA to confirm it. CDR1 and CDR2 from the germline V gene are LGHNT and FRNRAP. The CDR3 runs 13 residues. CDR3 loop: CASGIGGNTEAFF.

The chain is built from TRBV7-9 and TRBJ2-2; TCRdb calls TRBD2, which cannot be checked without DNA. Looked up from germline, CDR1 is SEHNR and CDR2 is FQNEAQ (reference sequence). The CDR3 sequence is 15 residues long. CDR3 loop: CASSPLSRENGELFF.

The rearrangement links TRBV7-9 to TRBJ2-7; checking the TCRdb D call of TRBD1 is not possible without DNA. The CDR3 totals 15 residues. The V gene's germline CDR1 is SEHNR and CDR2 FQNEAQ (reference sequence). CDR3 in amino acids: CASSPSDRGTYEQYF.

This rearrangement joins TRBV12-3 or TRBV12-4 to TRBJ2-1; TCRdb selects TRBD1, and the lack of DNA leaves this call unchecked. The CDR3 runs 15 residues. The CDR3 region is CASRDLGRHGGEQFF.

The J gene is TRBJ2-7, the V gene TRBV2. Germline loops: CDR1 SNHLY, CDR2 FYNNEI. The CDR3 is 12 amino acids. CDR3 region: CASSERNYEQYF.

This sequence joins TRBV6-2 or TRBV6-3 and TRBJ1-1; the D call from TCRdb, TRBD1, cannot be confirmed without DNA. Per the germline V gene, CDR1 is MNHEY and CDR2 is SVGEGT. The length of the CDR3 is 15 residues. This CDR3 is CASSYSASDIPVAFF.

The rearrangement links TRBV5-1 to TRBJ2-7; TCRdb's D call of TRBD1 is untestable without DNA. The CDR3 extends over 18 amino acids. Germline lookup yields CDR1 SGHRS and CDR2 YFSETQ. CDR3 in amino acids: CASSSRDGQGLRSYEQYF.

The chain carries TRBV6-1 and TRBJ1-1. The germline gives CDR1 MNHNS, CDR2 SASEGT. There are 17 residues in the CDR3. This CDR3 is CASSNLRQGLRNTEAFF.

The chain links TRBV29-1 to TRBJ2-5; TCRdb proposes TRBD1, but this gene call is untestable without DNA. Germline CDR1 reads SQVTM; CDR2 reads ANQGSEA. This CDR3 has 14 amino acids. This CDR3 is CSVAMDRVKETQYF.

The gene calls are TRBV7-9 and TRBJ2-2; with no DNA, the TCRdb D assignment of TRBD1 cannot be verified. The CDR3 totals 16 residues. The germline V gene has CDR1 SEHNR and CDR2 FQNEAQ (reference sequence). The CDR3 protein is CASSLDRDRDTGELFF. Complete variable domain (other parts from reference TRBV7-9 and TRBJ2-2): DTGVSQNPRHKITKRGQNVTFRCDPISEHNRLYWYRQTLGQGPEFLTYFQNEAQLEKSRLLSDRFSAERPKGSFSTLEIQRTEQGDSAMYLCASSLDRDRDTGELFFGEGSRLTVL.

The chain employs TRBV5-1 and TRBJ1-2; TCRdb proposes TRBD1, but this gene call is untestable without DNA. The length of the CDR3 is 15 residues. Germline lookup yields CDR1 SGHRS and CDR2 YFSETQ. CDR3 residues: CASSLQGIGNYGYTF.

V usage is TRBV6-2 or TRBV6-3 and J usage is TRBJ2-7; the TCRdb D gene call, TRBD1, has no DNA to confirm it. The CDR3 has 11 amino acids. Germline CDR1 and CDR2: MNHEY and SVGEGT. CDR3 protein: CASSNGQEQYF.

The chain carries TRBV6-5 and TRBJ2-7; the TCRdb D gene call, TRBD1, has no DNA to confirm it. Germline V lookup: CDR1 MNHEY, CDR2 SVGAGI. The CDR3 totals 13 residues. The CDR3 loop is CASSKPGTYEQYF.

This rearrangement joins TRBV20-1 to TRBJ2-3. The CDR3 spans 14 residues. CDR1 DFQATT and CDR2 SNEGSKA come from the germline V gene (reference sequence). CDR3 sequence: CSAKQASSTDTQYF.

The chain is built from TRBV12-3 or TRBV12-4 and TRBJ2-1; with no DNA, the TCRdb D assignment of TRBD2 cannot be verified. The CDR3 has 19 amino acids. Here the CDR3 reads CASSFRAGGTRSSYNEQFF.

The chain links TRBV20-1 to TRBJ2-7; there is no DNA to check the TCRdb D call of TRBD2. The CDR3 has 16 amino acids. Germline CDR1 DFQATT, CDR2 SNEGSKA (reference sequence). The CDR3 region is CSALTSGGRTLYEQYF.

CDR3 residues: CASSHPGTSGLSSYNEQFF. The chain couples TRBV3-1 to TRBJ2-1; TCRdb gives TRBD2 as the D gene, but with no DNA this cannot be confirmed. The CDR3 contains 19 residues. Germline CDR1 is LGHDT and CDR2 is YNNKEL (reference sequence).

V usage is TRBV7-3 and J usage is TRBJ2-1. The CDR3 runs to 15 residues. The germline CDR1 and CDR2 sequences are SGHTA and FQGTGA. The CDR3 region is CASSKSVSSYNEQFF.

The V gene is TRBV28, the J gene TRBJ2-7; the D gene TCRdb calls, TRBD2, cannot be checked with no DNA. Germline CDR1 MDHEN, CDR2 SYDVKM. The CDR3 sequence is 14 residues long. CDR3 in amino acids: CASKTGGPSYEQYF.

This chain connects TRBV27 to TRBJ1-6. Germline loops: CDR1 MNHEY, CDR2 SMNVEV (reference sequence). The CDR3 is 14 amino acids. This CDR3 reads CASSSLQHNSPLHF.

The chain has TRBV3-1 and TRBJ1-2; TCRdb gives TRBD1 as the D gene, but with no DNA this cannot be confirmed. CDR3 length: 16 amino acids. CDR1 is LGHDT, CDR2 YNNKEL, per germline (reference sequence). The CDR3 protein is CASSQEYKTGDYGYTF.

The V and J genes are TRBV10-2 and TRBJ2-3; checking the TCRdb D call of TRBD1 is not possible without DNA. This CDR3 is built from 14 residues. Looked up from germline, CDR1 is WSHSY and CDR2 is SAAADI. This chain's CDR3 is CASRSGGLTDTQYF.

The genes are TRBV5-1 and TRBJ1-1. The germline V gene encodes CDR1 SGHRS and CDR2 YFSETQ. The length of the CDR3 is 14 residues. The CDR3 loop is CASSDGGLNTEAFF.

The chain joins TRBV6-1 to TRBJ2-3; lacking DNA, the TRBD2 call made by TCRdb goes unchecked. The V gene's germline CDR1 is MNHNS and CDR2 SASEGT. The CDR3 has 17 amino acids. The CDR3 protein is CASRFAAGFRSTDTQYF.

V and J are TRBV9 and TRBJ2-2; as DNA is missing, the TRBD1 call by TCRdb cannot be tested. CDR3 length equals 16 residues. Per the germline V gene, CDR1 is SGDLS and CDR2 is YYNGEE. CDR3 protein: CASSRTASANTGELFF.

The chain employs TRBV12-3 or TRBV12-4 and TRBJ2-7. This CDR3 region has 12 residues. CDR3 in amino acids: CASSPFTYEQYF.